A single sample is the source of the 2 T cell receptor beta chains below, sequenced in a study of T cell changes during pregnancy in multiple sclerosis. Here immunoSEQ multiplex PCR was the method, and the copy in TCRdb shows in-frame clones only, minus some. This table holds more than 45,000 clones, 92% found once. Sequences were derived from CD4+ T cells from peripheral blood mononuclear cells, sampled in the second trimester of pregnancy. These receptors originate from a female donor in good health, enrolled as a control in a pregnancy study.

The chain carries TRBV19 and TRBJ1-2, with unresolved D. Germline V gives CDR1 LNHDA, CDR2 SQIVND (reference sequence). The CDR3 is 13 residues long. Trimming removed 5 bases from V and 7 bases from J, with 14 bases in between. Here the CDR3 DNA reads TGTGCCAGTAGTTCGTTCGGGGTAGGTGGCTACACCTTC. This encodes CASSSFGVGGYTF.

The chain employs TRBV7-2 and TRBJ2-3, with D unresolved. The CDR3 runs 14 residues. V was shortened by 3 bases and J by 0 bases, with 7 bases between the two germline ends. Germline lookup yields CDR1 SGHTA and CDR2 FQGNSA. The CDR3 spells CASSFEYSTDTQYF. CDR3 coding DNA: TGTGCCAGCAGCTTCGAGTATAGCACAGATACGCAGTATTTT.